Described below is a single T cell receptor (beta chain) sequence and its context. This record belongs to a study of blood T cell repertoires in COVID-19. Study at large: Acute and convalescent COVID-19 samples came from the United States, Italy and Spain. PBMCs, B-cell-depleted T cells, or T cells were the source of the cDNA or gDNA that made up the material.

As originally analysed: Reference gene primers were amplified, and this amplification served to estimate nucleated cell counts. The repertoire was sequenced with immunoSEQ multiplex PCR; TCRdb's copy has only in-frame clones and lacks some. V, J and clone size are those of that table, while D and trimming were read from the DNA. The table records more than 120,000 clones, 87% of them present only once. The germline gives CDR1 SGDLS, CDR2 YYNGEE. The CDR3 runs to 15 residues. V shed 4 bases, J shed 6 bases, and the junction held 6 bases outside the gene matches. This TCR was sampled from a woman aged 45-59 years with acute or convalescent COVID-19. The V and J genes are TRBV9 and TRBJ1-5, with 11 bases matching TRBD1. Source material: peripheral blood. The CDR3 nucleotides are TGTGCCAGCAGCCCCCGGACAGGGGGCGGTCAGCCCCAGCATTTT. It encodes CASSPRTGGGQPQHF. Based on the CDR3 plus reference TRBV9 and TRBJ1-5, the full variable domain is DSGVTQTPKHLITATGQRVTLRCSPRSGDLSVYWYQQSLDQGLQFLIQYYNGEERAKGNILERFSAQQFPDLHSELNLSSLELGDSALYFCASSPRTGGGQPQHFGDGTRLSIL.